This T cell receptor (beta chain) was documented in a study of blood T cell repertoires in COVID-19. The overall study: Sample material is recorded as cDNA or gDNA derived from T cells, B-cell-depleted T cells, or PBMCs.

The V gene end was trimmed by 9 bases and the J gene end by 5 bases; junction bases not matched to a gene: 10. The CDR3 length is 14 residues. Germline V gene lookup returns CDR1 ENHRY and CDR2 SYGVKD. Libraries were prepared by immunoSEQ multiplex PCR; TCRdb keeps only in-frame clonotypes and omits some of them. In the table there are more than 350,000 clones, approximately 90% of which are singletons. The specimen was PBMCs or T cells enriched from blood (not recorded which). The genes are TRBV10-3 and TRBJ2-7; TRBD1 aligns across 10 bases. This sequence was found in a man younger than 35 who had recovered from COVID-19. For the CDR3, the DNA is TGTGCCATTAAAAAGGGGGACAGGGGCGACGAGCAGTACTTC. Translation gives CAIKKGDRGDEQYF.